Following are 26 T cell receptor delta chains from one sample sequenced in a study of gamma-delta chains in newborns, infants, children. TCRdb re-called clones from the reads using CATT. The repertoire includes about 9,000 delta-chain clones, about 3.2% of them detected once, and 16% sits in the top ten. Sequencing was done on a sample of blood. These receptor sequences come from a child who was a newborn, infant or young child, either healthy, febrile or measles-vaccinated (not recorded which).

This clone is medium-sized. Other DNA sequences in the sample encode the same CDR3. This rearrangement joins TRDV2 to TRDJ3, with TRDD3 matching 8 bases. V shed 1 base and J 2 bases; nucleotides not matched to a gene: 3. Germline-derived CDR1 and CDR2 are GEAIGNYY and EKD. The CDR3 is 17 amino acids. The CDR3 reads CACDTLWGTWDTRQMFF. CDR3 coding DNA: TGTGCCTGTGACACTCTCTGGGGGACCTGGGACACCCGACAGATGTTTTTC.

The table lists this clone with a few counts. The translation of this DNA and the TCRdb protein of a much larger clone differ at residue 5, probably owing to a read error; the protein shown here is translated from the DNA. The V and J genes are TRDV2 and TRDJ2; 10 bases map to TRDD3. V lost 3 bases, J lost 4 bases, and 7 bases stayed unmatched. The CDR3 sequence is 16 residues long. Per the germline V gene, CDR1 is GEAIGNYY and CDR2 is EKD. The CDR3 loop is CACDALTGGSTAQLFF. The CDR3 DNA reads as TGTGCCTGTGACGCTCTTACTGGGGGATCGACAGCACAACTCTTCTTT.

About this clone itself: The DNA is omitted, as the CDR3 cannot be located on it reliably, and the CDR3 follows TCRdb's listing. The CDR3 protein is CACDSVYWGMPSSWDCACDILGDLTAQLFF. No J gene was named, though the V gene is TRDV2; TRDD3, as called in the table, went unchecked against the DNA. The CDR3 comprises 30 residues, both ends counted. In germline, CDR1 is GEAIGNYY, CDR2 EKD.

For this clone: The junction departs from germline at one end; a sequencing error may be responsible. This chain connects TRDV2 to TRDJ3; tentatively, D is TRDD3 (6 bases). From germline, CDR1 is GEAIGNYY and CDR2 EKD. This CDR3 is 18 amino acids long. CDR3 protein: CACDTGDPLSWDTRQVFF. CDR3 in DNA: TGTGCCTGTGACACCGGGGATCCCCTCTCCTGGGACACCCGACAGGTGTTTTTC.

With respect to this clone: Other DNA variants within this sample encode the same CDR3. CDR3 sequence reads: CACENWGLTAQLFF. CDR3 bases: TGTGCCTGTGAGAACTGGGGGTTGACAGCACAACTCTTCTTT. The J gene is TRDJ2, the V gene TRDV2, with TRDD3 matching 8 bases. Germline trimming cut 4 bases from V and 2 bases from J; bases unmatched to any gene: 2. Germline-derived CDR1 and CDR2 are GEAIGNYY and EKD. CDR3 size: 14 residues.

Comments on this clone: A much bigger clone sits one base away, suggesting this may be a read error. The chain combines TRDV2 with TRDJ3; 9 nucleotides align to TRDD3. The CDR3 runs 19 residues. Germline loops: CDR1 GEAIGNYY, CDR2 EKD. CDR3 nucleotide sequence: TGTGCCTGTGACACGGTGGGGATACGTGGCTCCTGGGACACCCGACAGGTGTTTTTC. Residues: CACDTVGIRGSWDTRQVFF.

A few counts support this clone. Translating this DNA gives a protein that differs at residue 7 from the TCRdb one, which belongs to a much larger clone; a read error is likely, and the protein shown is this translation. The V gene is TRDV2, the J gene TRDJ3, with D unresolved. V dropped 0 bases and J dropped 0 bases, with 11 bases sitting between them. The CDR3 consists of 18 residues. CDR1 and CDR2 from the germline V gene are GEAIGNYY and EKD. CDR3 DNA: TGTGCCTGTGACACCTTGAGGGCCCTCTCCTGGGACACCCGACAGATGTTTTTC. It codes for CACDTLRALSWDTRQMFF.

This clone is judged medium-sized. A much bigger clone sits one base away, suggesting this may be a read error. This chain uses TRDV2 with TRDJ3, with TRDD3 matching over 9 bases. Germline trimming cut 3 bases from V and 0 bases from J; bases unmatched to any gene: 2. The germline gives CDR1 GEAIGNYY, CDR2 EKD. The CDR3 has 17 amino acids. The CDR3 DNA is TGTGCCTGTGACGACTGGGGGAGCTCCTGGGACACCCGACAGATGTTTTTC. Protein sequence: CACDDWGSSWDTRQMFF.

As concerns this clone: The translation of this DNA and the TCRdb protein of a much larger clone differ at residue 4, probably owing to a read error; the protein shown here is translated from the DNA. J is TRDJ3 and V is TRDV2, with D maybe TRDD3 (5 bases). Germline CDR1 is GEAIGNYY and CDR2 is EKD. This CDR3 contains 16 residues. The CDR3, as DNA: TGTGCCTGTGGCACCGTGGATACCTGGGACACCCGACAGATGTTTTTC. Translating it yields CACGTVDTWDTRQMFF.

Within the sample, this clone is medium-sized. The sample carries other DNA sequences with the same CDR3. The J gene is TRDJ3, the V gene TRDV2, with TRDD3 matching over 11 bases. Trimming cost V 3 bases and J 0 bases; bases outside gene matches: 0. Germline CDR1 is GEAIGNYY and CDR2 is EKD. The CDR3 consists of 17 residues. In DNA form, the CDR3 reads TGTGCCTGTGACTGGGGGATACGCTCCTGGGACACCCGACAGATGTTTTTC. Its translation is CACDWGIRSWDTRQMFF.

In this sample, this clone turned up many times. Given a much more abundant clone one base away, this may be a read error. V is TRDV2 and J is TRDJ1; 7 nucleotides line up with TRDD3. In germline, CDR1 is GEAIGNYY, CDR2 EKD. The J segment lost 0 bases and the V segment lost 2 bases, leaving 2 bases of the junction unmatched. The length of the CDR3 is 14 residues. CDR3 bases: TGTGCCTGTGACAAACTGGGGTACACCGATAAACTCATCTTT. This gives the protein CACDKLGYTDKLIF.

J is TRDJ3 and V is TRDV2; TRDD3 aligns across 9 bases. The V segment lost 0 bases and the J segment 2 bases; nucleotides outside the gene matches: 7. CDR1 is GEAIGNYY, CDR2 EKD, per germline. The length of the CDR3 is 19 residues. The CDR3 bases are TGTGCCTGTGACACCGTACTGGGGGAGAGAACCTGGGACACCCGACAGATGTTTTTC. Translation: CACDTVLGERTWDTRQMFF.

By share of the sample, this clone is medium-sized. Just one base apart from a much larger clone, this may be a read error. The chain recombines TRDV2 with TRDJ3, with 12 nucleotides matching TRDD3. Looked up from germline, CDR1 is GEAIGNYY and CDR2 is EKD. Trimming took 3 bases from V and 0 from J; bases not matched to a gene: 2. The CDR3 has 18 residues. For the CDR3, the DNA is TGTGCCTGTGACTCTGGGGGATACGGCTCCTGGGACACCCGACAGATGTTTTTC. Translated: CACDSGGYGSWDTRQMFF.

A J gene of TRDJ1 was called, though the V gene was not; the D segment call TRDD3 is taken from the table without a DNA check. The CDR3 spans 12 residues. CDR3 protein: CACDWGTAKRIF. CDR3 nucleotides: TGTGCCTGTGACTGGGGGACCGCTAAACGCATCTTT.

This clone was seen a few times. A much more abundant neighbour one base away suggests this may be a read error. V and J are TRDV2 and TRDJ3; no reliable D call. The CDR3 is 17 residues long. The germline V gene has CDR1 GEAIGNYY and CDR2 EKD. The CDR3 region is CARDTISSSWDTRQMFF. Here the CDR3 DNA reads TGTGCCCGTGACACTATAAGTAGCTCCTGGGACACCCGACAGATGTTTTTC.

The table lists this clone with a few counts. Given a much more abundant clone one base away, this may be a read error. The chain employs TRDV2 and TRDJ3, with 8 nucleotides matching TRDD3. The CDR3 is 20 amino acids. The J segment lost 0 bases and the V segment lost 2 bases, leaving 11 bases of the junction unmatched. The germline V gene has CDR1 GEAIGNYY and CDR2 EKD. The CDR3 here is CACDKVLGGTSSWDTRQMFF. For the CDR3, the DNA is TGTGCCTGTGACAAAGTACTGGGGGGTACCAGCTCCTGGGACACCCGACAGATGTTTTTC.

This clone came up a few times. This may be a read error: a much more frequent sequence differs by one nucleotide. The gene calls are TRDV2 and TRDJ2, with D perhaps matching TRDD3 (5 bases). Trimming stripped 2 bases from V and 7 bases from J, with 13 bases between. CDR1 and CDR2 from the germline V gene are GEAIGNYY and EKD. The CDR3 length is 14 residues. The CDR3 sequence is CACDRVGKIAQLFF. CDR3 coding DNA: TGTGCCTGTGACAGAGTGGGGAAGATAGCACAACTCTTCTTT.

This clone was seen a few times. A much larger clone sits a single nucleotide away, making a read error possible. The same CDR3 is also encoded by other DNA sequences in this sample. The V call is TRDV2, the J call TRDJ3; D is possibly TRDD3 (6 bases). V lost 1 base, J lost 0 bases, and 15 bases lay in between. This CDR3 comprises 19 residues. From germline, CDR1 is GEAIGNYY and CDR2 EKD. CDR3 in DNA: TGTGCCTGTGACACGTTGGGGGCCAAGGGCTCCTGGGACACCCGACAGATGTTTTTC. Translation: CACDTLGAKGSWDTRQMFF.

The table lists this clone with a few counts. A much bigger clone sits one base away, suggesting this may be a read error. The chain combines TRDV2 with TRDJ1; D is unresolved. CDR1 and CDR2 from the germline V gene are GEAIGNYY and EKD. The CDR3 has 15 residues. CDR3 DNA sequence: TGTGCCCGTGACACCGTAGGGCTTTACACCGATAAACTCATCTTT. Its translation is CARDTVGLYTDKLIF.

Remarks on this clone: A single base separates this from a much larger clone, so it may be a read error. The chain links TRDV2 to TRDJ1; D possibly corresponds to TRDD3 (6 bases). CDR3 length: 14 amino acids. Germline CDR1 reads GEAIGNYY; CDR2 reads EKD. Trimming stripped 0 bases from V and 4 bases from J, with 11 bases between. The CDR3 DNA reads as TGTGCCTGTGACACCGGGATATGTAGCGATAAACTCATCTTT. Translating it yields CACDTGICSDKLIF.

This clone appeared a few times. At one end the junction does not follow the germline gene, possibly because of a read error. This chain joins TRDV2 and TRDJ3, with 9 bases matching TRDD3. This CDR3 region has 20 residues. CDR1 is GEAIGNYY and CDR2 is EKD in the germline V gene. Written as DNA, the CDR3 is TGTGCCTGTGACCGTATACAACTGGGGGAGAGCTCCTGGGACACCCGACAGGTGTTTTTC. This gives the protein CACDRIQLGESSWDTRQVFF.

About this clone: It may be a read error: a sequence one base away is much more abundant. This sample also contains other DNA sequences that code for the same CDR3. This chain uses TRDV2 with TRDJ3, with 7 bases matching TRDD3. Germline CDR1 reads GEAIGNYY; CDR2 reads EKD. The CDR3 totals 18 residues. The CDR3, as DNA: TGTGCCTGCGACACAGCTGGGGGGAGCTCCTGGGACACCCGACAGATGTTTTTC. Translation gives CACDTAGGSSWDTRQMFF.

The sample holds a few counts of this clone. A clone one base away is much larger, so this may be a read error. The chain uses TRDV2 and TRDJ3; 9 bases map to TRDD3. This CDR3 region has 20 residues. The V gene's germline CDR1 is GEAIGNYY and CDR2 EKD. In DNA, the CDR3 is TGTGCCTGTGACACCGCTGGGGGATTTAGGAGCTCCTGGGACACCCGACAGGTGTTTTTC. This encodes CACDTAGGFRSSWDTRQVFF.

In the case of this clone: Given a much more abundant clone one base away, this may be a read error. The CDR3 DNA is TGTGCCTGTGACAAACTGGGGGCGTACACCGATAGACTCATCTTT. The encoded protein is CACDKLGAYTDRLIF. The V call is TRDV2, the J call TRDJ1; TRDD3 matches 8 bases. Germline CDR1 is GEAIGNYY and CDR2 is EKD. The CDR3 runs to 15 residues.

Although no V gene was called, TRDJ3 is the J gene; the table's D call, TRDD3, was not checked against the DNA. CDR3 length: 20 amino acids. CDR3 bases: TGTGCCTGTGACCCCGCCTATACTGGGGTCACATCCTGGGACACCCGCCAGATGTTTTTC. Residues: CACDPAYTGVTSWDTRQMFF.

With regard to this clone: Other DNA sequences in the same sample also yield this CDR3. The chain couples TRDV2 to TRDJ3; 11 nucleotides match TRDD3. This CDR3 has 17 residues. Germline trimming cut 7 bases from V and 4 bases from J; bases unmatched to any gene: 8. Germline loops: CDR1 GEAIGNYY, CDR2 EKD. In nucleotides, the CDR3 is TGTGCCTGCGACTTACTGGGGGATATATGGGACACCCGACAGATGTTTTTC. Translation: CACDLLGDIWDTRQMFF.